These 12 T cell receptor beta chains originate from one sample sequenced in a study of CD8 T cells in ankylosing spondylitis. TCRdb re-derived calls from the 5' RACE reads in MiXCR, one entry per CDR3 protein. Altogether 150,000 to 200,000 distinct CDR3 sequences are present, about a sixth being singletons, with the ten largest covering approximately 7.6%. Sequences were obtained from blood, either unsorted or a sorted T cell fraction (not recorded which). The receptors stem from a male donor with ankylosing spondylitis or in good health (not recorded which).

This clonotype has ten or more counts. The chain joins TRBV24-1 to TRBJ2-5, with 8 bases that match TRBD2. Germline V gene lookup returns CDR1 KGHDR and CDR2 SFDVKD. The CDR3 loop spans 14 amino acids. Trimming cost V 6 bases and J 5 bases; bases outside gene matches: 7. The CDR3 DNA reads TGTGCCACCAGTAGGAGCGGGGGAGGTGAGACCCAGTACTTC. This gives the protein CATSRSGGGETQYF.

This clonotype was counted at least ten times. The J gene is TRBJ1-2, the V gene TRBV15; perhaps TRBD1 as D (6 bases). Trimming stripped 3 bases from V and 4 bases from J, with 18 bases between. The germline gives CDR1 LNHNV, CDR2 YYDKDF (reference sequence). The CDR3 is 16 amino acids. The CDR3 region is CATSSPKTGSRYGYTF. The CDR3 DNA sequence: TGTGCCACCAGCAGTCCAAAGACAGGTTCGCGCTATGGCTACACCTTC.

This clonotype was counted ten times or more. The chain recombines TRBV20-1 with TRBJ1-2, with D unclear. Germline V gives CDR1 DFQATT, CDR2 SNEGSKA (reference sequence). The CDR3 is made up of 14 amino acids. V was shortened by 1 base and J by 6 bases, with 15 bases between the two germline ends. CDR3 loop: CSARGGWEVDGYTF. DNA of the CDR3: TGCAGTGCTAGAGGAGGGTGGGAGGTGGATGGCTACACCTTC.

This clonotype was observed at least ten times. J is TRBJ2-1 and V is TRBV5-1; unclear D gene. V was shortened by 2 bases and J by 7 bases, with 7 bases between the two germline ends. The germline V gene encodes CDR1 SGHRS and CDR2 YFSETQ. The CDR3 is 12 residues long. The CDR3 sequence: CASSLGWNEQFF. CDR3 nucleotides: TGCGCCAGCAGCTTAGGTTGGAATGAGCAGTTCTTC.

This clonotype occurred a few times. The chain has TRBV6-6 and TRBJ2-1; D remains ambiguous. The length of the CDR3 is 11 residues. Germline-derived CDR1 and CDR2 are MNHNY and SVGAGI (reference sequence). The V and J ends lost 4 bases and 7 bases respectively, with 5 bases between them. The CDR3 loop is CASSSANEQFF. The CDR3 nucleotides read TGTGCCAGCAGTTCGGCGAATGAGCAGTTCTTC.

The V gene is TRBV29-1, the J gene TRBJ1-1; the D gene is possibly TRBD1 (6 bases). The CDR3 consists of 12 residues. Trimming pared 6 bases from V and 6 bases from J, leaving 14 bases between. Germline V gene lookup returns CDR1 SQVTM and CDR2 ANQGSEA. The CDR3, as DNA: TGCAGCGTCGAAAACCAGGGGCCTGAAGCTTTCTTT. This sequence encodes CSVENQGPEAFF. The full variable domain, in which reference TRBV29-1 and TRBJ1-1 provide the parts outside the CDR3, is SAVISQKPSRDICQRGTSLTIQCQVDSQVTMMFWYRQQPGQSLTLIATANQGSEATYESGFVIDKFPISRPNLTFSTLTVSNMSPEDSSIYLCSVENQGPEAFFGQGTRLTVV.

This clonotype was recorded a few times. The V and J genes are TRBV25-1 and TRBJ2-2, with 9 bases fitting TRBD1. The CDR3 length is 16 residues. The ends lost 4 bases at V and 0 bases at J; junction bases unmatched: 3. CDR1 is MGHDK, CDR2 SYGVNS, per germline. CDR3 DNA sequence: TGTGCCAGCAGTGCGCGACAGGGGGCGAACACCGGGGAGCTGTTTTTT. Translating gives CASSARQGANTGELFF.

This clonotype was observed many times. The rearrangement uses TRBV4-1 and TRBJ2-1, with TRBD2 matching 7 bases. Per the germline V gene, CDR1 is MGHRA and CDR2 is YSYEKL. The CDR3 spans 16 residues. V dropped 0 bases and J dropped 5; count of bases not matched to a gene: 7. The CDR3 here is CASSQDRAGVNNEQFF. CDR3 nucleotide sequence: TGCGCCAGCAGCCAAGACAGGGCGGGAGTCAACAATGAGCAGTTCTTC.

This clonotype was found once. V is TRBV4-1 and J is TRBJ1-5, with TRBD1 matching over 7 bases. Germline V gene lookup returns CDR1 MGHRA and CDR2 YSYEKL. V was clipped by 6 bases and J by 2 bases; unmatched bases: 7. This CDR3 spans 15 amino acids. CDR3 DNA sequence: TGCGCCAGCAGAGACAGGGACGAGGGCAATCAGCCCCAGCATTTT. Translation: CASRDRDEGNQPQHF.

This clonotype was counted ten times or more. The CDR3 DNA follows: TGTGCCAGCAGCAAAAGTAGGGTGGGGAGCACAGATACGCAGTATTTT. This gives the protein CASSKSRVGSTDTQYF. This chain uses TRBV7-2 with TRBJ2-3; D is uncertain. CDR1 is SGHTA, CDR2 FQGNSA, per germline. This CDR3 comprises 16 residues. The V end lost 5 bases, the J end lost 0 bases, and 15 bases lay between the germline ends.

CDR3: CASMGDSGANVLTF. The CDR3 coding sequence is TGTGCCAGCATGGGCGACTCTGGGGCCAACGTCCTGACTTTC. The chain links TRBV3-1 to TRBJ2-6; D unclear. This CDR3 comprises 14 residues. Trimming pared 7 bases from V and 0 bases from J, leaving 7 bases between. Germline V CDR1 and CDR2: LGHDT, YNNKEL (reference sequence).

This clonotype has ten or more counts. In DNA, the CDR3 is TGTGCCAGCACGCCTAGCGGGCTAGCGGGAGGGGAAAACACCGGGGAGCTGTTTTTT. Its translation is CASTPSGLAGGENTGELFF. The gene calls are TRBV27 and TRBJ2-2; TRBD2 agrees at 12 bases. Trimming took 7 bases from V and 2 from J; bases not matched to a gene: 14. Looked up from germline, CDR1 is MNHEY and CDR2 is SMNVEV (reference sequence). This CDR3 is built from 19 residues.